A single TCR beta chain is shown here with its context. Its target is not known. This sample stems from a study of Ad26.COV2.S vaccination and SARS-CoV-2 variants. Study-level points and caveats: Relative to placebo recipients, vaccine recipients exhibited elevated spike-specific TCR breadth.

CDR1 is WNHNN, CDR2 SYGVQD, per germline (reference sequence). The V and J ends lost 5 bases and 2 bases, in that order; junction bases with no gene match: 6. This CDR3 contains 15 residues. The data were produced by immunoSEQ multiplex PCR, yet TCRdb's version contains in-frame clones alone and is incomplete. The sample has a few hundred thousand clones; around nine tenths are singletons. Treatment denoted: around 19 received Ad26.COV2.S at low or high dose, single or two shots; a few received placebo; per-sample allocation not given. The samples date from day 63 after the first vaccine or placebo injection.

The chain is built from TRBV10-1 and TRBJ2-1; TRBD1 matches 7 bases. This specimen consisted of peripheral blood, obtained in a trial of Ad26.COV2.S vaccine versus placebo. The TCR sequence derives from a person between 18 and 65 years old who received the Ad26.COV2.S COVID-19 vaccine or a placebo. CDR3 coding DNA: TGCGCCAGCAGTAAGACACAGGGGCCCTACAATGAGCAGTTCTTC. It is translated as CASSKTQGPYNEQFF.